This record looks at one T cell receptor (beta chain) sequence and its context. Its antigen is unidentified. The data stem from a study of vaccination and CD4 T cells after COVID-19. Study information: The makeup of the convalescents was six males and four females, two of them Hispanic.

Time point denoted: late sampling 161 to 241 days after vaccination in three convalescent patients. Treatment of the sample: approximately nine-day PBMC culture with coronavirus spike peptide pools or control peptides (ViraFEST assay). General study findings and limits: From 21 to 38, the median of SARS-CoV-2-reactive clonotypes rose without reaching significance.

The Oncomine TCR Beta short-read assay sequenced DNA from cultured CD4+ T cells. MiXCR was run by TCRdb on the PCR reads, yielding one entry per CDR3 protein. The sample carries around 18,000 distinct CDR3 sequences, over 50% recorded once. The CDR3 is made up of 15 amino acids. Germline values: CDR1 SNHLY, CDR2 FYNNEI. Trimming cost V 6 bases and J 6 bases; bases outside gene matches: 9. The source of this sequence is a human donor who had recovered from COVID-19. The chain employs TRBV2 and TRBJ2-3; 10 bases are shared with TRBD2. This sample comprised CD4+ T cells from blood, cultured in vitro, obtained about 7 months after SARS-CoV-2 vaccination. Here the CDR3 reads CASSAASGGLDTQYF. DNA of the CDR3: TGTGCCAGCAGCGCCGCTAGCGGGGGTTTGGATACGCAGTATTTT.